This is a list of T cell receptor beta chains from one sample in a study of spatial heterogeneity in lung cancer. TCRdb independently ran MiXCR on the 5' RACE reads; one entry per CDR3 protein. Here the sample spans several thousand distinct CDR3 sequences, 6% to 8.5% being singletons. Sequences were derived from lung tumor tissue, sampled at surgery. The origin of the receptors is a male donor with early-stage non-small cell lung cancer. Each CDR3 is given with its conserved first and last residue. D genes are given only for firm matches. Expanded clones get a size class; other rows say once, few or many, or leave the size out.

len	abundance	d_gene	v_gene	j_gene	CDR3aa	CDR3nt
12	.	.	TRBV10-2	TRBJ2-5	CATGLSQETQYF	TGCGCCACCGGACTGAGCCAAGAGACCCAGTACTTC
14	many	.	TRBV5-1	TRBJ2-1	CASGSSRRDNEQFF	TGCGCCAGCGGTAGTAGTAGAAGGGACAATGAGCAGTTCTTC
14	many	.	TRBV10-3	TRBJ2-7	CAIRKDRTPYEQYF	TGTGCCATCAGGAAGGACCGAACGCCCTACGAGCAGTACTTC
14	many	.	TRBV11-2	TRBJ1-1	CASSPGPAGTEAFF	TGTGCCAGCAGCCCAGGCCCGGCGGGCACTGAAGCTTTCTTT
10	large	.	TRBV29-1	TRBJ2-3	CSVETDTQYF	TGCAGCGTTGAAACAGATACGCAGTATTTT
13	.	.	TRBV5-1	TRBJ2-5	CASRMGGQETQYF	TGCGCCAGCAGGATGGGGGGACAAGAGACCCAGTACTTC
15	many	.	TRBV7-2	TRBJ2-5	CASSRKRGGQETQYF	TGTGCCAGCAGCCGCAAAAGGGGGGGCCAAGAGACCCAGTACTTC
16	many	TRBD2	TRBV7-8	TRBJ2-1	CASSWELAGEGNEQFF	TGTGCCAGCAGCTGGGAACTAGCGGGAGAAGGCAATGAGCAGTTCTTC
15	many	TRBD1	TRBV20-1	TRBJ1-6	CSALQGRVGNSPLHF	TGCAGTGCTCTACAGGGGAGAGTCGGTAATTCACCCCTCCACTTT
17	large	.	TRBV6-5	TRBJ1-6	CASSLERLSSYNSPLHF	TGTGCCAGCAGTCTTGAAAGGCTGAGCTCCTATAATTCACCCCTCCACTTT
15	many	.	TRBV4-1	TRBJ2-4	CASSQVGAWGNIQYF	TGCGCCAGCAGCCAAGTCGGGGCCTGGGGAAACATTCAGTACTTC
14	many	TRBD2	TRBV12-3/TRBV12-4	TRBJ2-5	CASSRGGTQETQYF	TGTGCCAGCAGCCGGGGAGGGACCCAAGAGACCCAGTACTTC
17	many	TRBD2	TRBV7-6	TRBJ2-5	CASSLAVGTSGQETQYF	TGTGCCAGCAGCTTAGCGGTAGGGACTAGCGGACAAGAGACCCAGTACTTC
17	few	.	TRBV6-6	TRBJ1-3	CASSYSGGRPWGNTIYF	TGTGCCAGCAGTTACTCGGGGGGTCGGCCCTGGGGAAACACCATATATTTT
11	many	.	TRBV6-1	TRBJ2-7	CASSDGHEQYF	TGTGCCAGCAGTGATGGCCACGAGCAGTACTTC
12	medium-sized	.	TRBV7-2	TRBJ1-1	CASSPRRAEAFF	TGTGCCAGCAGCCCCAGGCGGGCTGAAGCTTTCTTT
13	many	TRBD2	TRBV6-1	TRBJ2-1	CASRRLAGDEQFF	TGTGCCAGCAGAAGACTAGCGGGAGATGAGCAGTTCTTC
12	many	.	TRBV7-9	TRBJ2-7	CASSFSSYEQYF	TGTGCCAGCAGCTTTTCCTCCTACGAGCAGTACTTC
15	medium-sized	TRBD2	TRBV28	TRBJ2-7	CASSFLGEGHYEQYF	TGTGCCAGCAGTTTCCTAGGGGAGGGCCACTACGAGCAGTACTTC
17	medium-sized	.	TRBV20-1	TRBJ1-1	CSARRDRGALMNTEAFF	TGCAGTGCTAGGAGGGATCGGGGGGCGCTAATGAACACTGAAGCTTTCTTT
14	many	TRBD2	TRBV29-1	TRBJ2-3	CSVRTSGSWDTQYF	TGCAGCGTAAGGACTAGCGGGAGTTGGGATACGCAGTATTTT
14	medium-sized	.	TRBV27	TRBJ2-2	CASSPWDSTGELFF	TGTGCCAGCAGTCCCTGGGACTCCACCGGGGAGCTGTTTTTT
12	many	TRBD1	TRBV20-1	TRBJ2-4	CSARRQGDIQYF	TGCAGTGCTAGGAGGCAGGGGGACATTCAGTACTTC
14	many	TRBD1	TRBV24-1	TRBJ2-5	CATSDEDRAKTQYF	TGTGCCACCAGTGACGAGGACAGGGCGAAGACCCAGTACTTC
15	medium-sized	TRBD2	TRBV9	TRBJ2-3	CASSLQREGTDTQYF	TGTGCCAGCAGCCTCCAGCGGGAGGGCACAGATACGCAGTATTTT
17	medium-sized	TRBD2	TRBV5-1	TRBJ2-3	CASSRQLAGGPTDTQYF	TGCGCCAGCAGCCGCCAACTAGCGGGGGGGCCTACGGATACGCAGTATTTT
16	medium-sized	.	TRBV6-1	TRBJ1-2	CASSEAIFRTAYGYTF	TGTGCCAGCAGTGAAGCGATATTTCGGACCGCCTATGGCTACACCTTC
16	many	TRBD1	TRBV15	TRBJ2-5	CATSRVLDRVQETQYF	TGTGCCACCAGCAGAGTTCTGGACAGGGTCCAAGAGACCCAGTACTTC
12	many	.	TRBV10-3	TRBJ2-2	CAISEPARELFF	TGTGCCATCAGTGAGCCCGCCCGGGAGCTGTTTTTT
14	many	.	TRBV7-2	TRBJ1-2	CASRPGSSVYGYTF	TGTGCCAGCAGACCTGGCTCATCGGTCTATGGCTACACCTTC
14	medium-sized	.	TRBV10-3	TRBJ2-1	CAISESYQADEQFF	TGTGCCATCAGTGAGTCCTACCAAGCTGATGAGCAGTTCTTC
14	many	.	TRBV27	TRBJ1-3	CASSPRQSGNTIYF	TGTGCCAGCAGTCCCCGCCAGTCTGGAAACACCATATATTTT
18	medium-sized	.	TRBV6-1	TRBJ2-7	CASSEALFGLGLTYEQYF	TGTGCCAGCAGTGAAGCGCTCTTTGGGTTGGGCCTAACCTACGAGCAGTACTTC
15	many	.	TRBV19	TRBJ1-2	CASSMILPGRYGYTF	TGTGCCAGTAGTATGATACTCCCCGGGCGCTATGGCTACACCTTC
15	many	TRBD1	TRBV7-3	TRBJ2-1	CASSHGTGAYNEQFF	TGTGCCAGCAGCCACGGGACAGGGGCTTACAATGAGCAGTTCTTC
14	many	.	TRBV7-6	TRBJ2-5	CASSLGGVLETQYF	TGTGCCAGCAGCTTAGGGGGAGTACTAGAGACCCAGTACTTC
13	large	TRBD1	TRBV27	TRBJ2-4	CASSLSGQGIQYF	TGTGCCAGCAGTTTATCCGGACAGGGCATTCAGTACTTC
16	few	.	TRBV12-3/TRBV12-4	TRBJ2-3	CASSLALLVGTDTQYF	TGTGCCAGCAGTTTAGCGCTCCTAGTCGGAACAGATACGCAGTATTTT
14	many	TRBD1	TRBV7-9	TRBJ2-7	CASSQINAGGEQYF	TGTGCCAGCAGCCAAATAAACGCAGGGGGCGAGCAGTACTTC
16	medium-sized	TRBD1	TRBV12-3/TRBV12-4	TRBJ1-2	CASSFGGTGENYGYTF	TGTGCCAGCAGTTTCGGGGGGACAGGGGAGAACTATGGCTACACCTTC
18	many	TRBD1	TRBV7-3	TRBJ1-5	CASSLLRCDRGGNQPQHF	TGTGCCAGCAGCTTACTCCGTTGCGACAGGGGGGGCAATCAGCCCCAGCATTTT
10	.	.	TRBV7-8	TRBJ2-2	CASSPGELFF	TGTGCCAGCAGCCCCGGGGAGCTGTTTTTT
14	.	.	TRBV11-3	TRBJ1-1	CASSFGGANTEAFF	TGTGCCAGCAGCTTTGGGGGGGCGAACACTGAAGCTTTCTTT
15	many	.	TRBV6-6	TRBJ1-4	CASSYSQGSNEKLFF	TGTGCCAGCAGTTACTCACAGGGTAGCAATGAAAAACTGTTTTTT
16	many	.	TRBV9	TRBJ2-2	CASSVVGSGYTGELFF	TGTGCCAGCAGCGTAGTGGGAAGCGGTTACACCGGGGAGCTGTTTTTT
15	many	TRBD2	TRBV9	TRBJ2-1	CASSPRLASYNEQFF	TGTGCCAGCAGCCCCCGACTAGCGAGCTACAATGAGCAGTTCTTC
13	medium-sized	.	TRBV28	TRBJ2-1	CASSGMTYNEQFF	TGTGCCAGTTCCGGAATGACCTACAATGAGCAGTTCTTC
15	medium-sized	.	TRBV5-5	TRBJ2-7	CASSLTGALSYEQYF	TGTGCCAGCAGCTTGACGGGGGCCCTCTCCTACGAGCAGTACTTC
14	medium-sized	TRBD1	TRBV6-2/TRBV6-3	TRBJ2-7	CASRGTGGPYEQYF	TGTGCCAGCAGGGGGACAGGGGGTCCCTACGAGCAGTACTTC
14	many	.	TRBV5-5	TRBJ2-7	CASATGGGSYEQYF	TGTGCCAGCGCAACTGGCGGTGGGTCCTACGAGCAGTACTTC
11	many	.	TRBV3-1	TRBJ2-7	CASETGYEQYF	TGTGCCAGCGAAACGGGTTACGAGCAGTACTTC
16	medium-sized	.	TRBV10-2	TRBJ1-2	CASRDTSLSINYGYTF	TGCGCCAGCAGGGACACCTCCCTGTCCATTAACTATGGCTACACCTTC
13	many	.	TRBV15	TRBJ2-1	CATSRGPYNEQFF	TGTGCCACCAGCAGAGGTCCTTACAATGAGCAGTTCTTC
15	medium-sized	TRBD1	TRBV18	TRBJ1-4	CASSPRYRGGEKLFF	TGTGCCAGCTCACCACGATACAGGGGTGGTGAAAAACTGTTTTTT
15	many	.	TRBV28	TRBJ1-5	CASMETKRGVEPQHF	TGTGCCAGCATGGAGACAAAGCGGGGTGTGGAGCCCCAGCATTTT
14	.	.	TRBV6-6	TRBJ2-5	CASSYAAGEETQYF	TGTGCCAGCAGTTACGCGGCAGGGGAGGAGACCCAGTACTTC
14	.	.	TRBV7-2	TRBJ1-1	CASSLVAGNTEAFF	TGTGCCAGCAGCTTAGTGGCAGGGAACACTGAAGCTTTCTTT